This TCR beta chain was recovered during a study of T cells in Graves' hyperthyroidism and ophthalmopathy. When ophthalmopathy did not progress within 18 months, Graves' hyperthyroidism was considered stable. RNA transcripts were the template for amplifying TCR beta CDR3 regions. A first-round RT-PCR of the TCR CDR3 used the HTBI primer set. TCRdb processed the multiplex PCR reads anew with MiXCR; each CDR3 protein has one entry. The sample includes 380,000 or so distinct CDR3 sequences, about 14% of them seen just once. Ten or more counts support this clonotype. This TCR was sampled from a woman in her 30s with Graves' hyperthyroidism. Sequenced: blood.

The CDR3 DNA sequence: TGTGCCAGCAGAAGCACAGGGAAGGTCGGGGAGCTGTTTTTT. Its translation is CASRSTGKVGELFF. The rearrangement uses TRBV28 and TRBJ2-2; TRBD1 might be the D (6 bases). Germline CDR1 reads MDHEN; CDR2 reads SYDVKM. This CDR3 has 14 residues. Trimming removed 6 bases from V and 7 bases from J, with 15 bases in between.